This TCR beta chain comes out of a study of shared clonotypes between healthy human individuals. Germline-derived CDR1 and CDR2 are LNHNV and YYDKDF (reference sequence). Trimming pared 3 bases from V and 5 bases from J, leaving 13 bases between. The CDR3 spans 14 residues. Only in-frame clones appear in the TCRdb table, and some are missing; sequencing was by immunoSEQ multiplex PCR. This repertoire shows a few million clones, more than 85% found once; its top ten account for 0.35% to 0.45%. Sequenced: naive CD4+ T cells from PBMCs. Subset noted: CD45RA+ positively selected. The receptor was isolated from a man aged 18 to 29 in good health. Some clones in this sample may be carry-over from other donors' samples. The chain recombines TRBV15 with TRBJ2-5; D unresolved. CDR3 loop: CATSRGGGGETQYF. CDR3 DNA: TGTGCCACCAGCAGGGGTGGCGGTGGGGAGACCCAGTACTTC.